This record covers a single TCR beta chain. This clone was counted a single time. Its specific antigen is unknown. No much larger clonotype is one base removed from it; base qualities were not supplied. The trial excluded patients who had a history of autoimmune disease or who were on systemic immunosuppression. In every dose cohort, peripheral blood was drawn for TCR sequencing at baseline, cycle 4 day 1, and cycle 7 day 1. Samples were obtained from an open-label, multicenter, first-in-human phase I dose-escalation trial of ivuxolimab. The trial enrolled adults with locally advanced or metastatic head and neck squamous cell, hepatocellular, melanoma or renal cell carcinoma. Before TCR sequencing, CD4+ and CD8+ T cells were separately sorted from peripheral blood. This sample is part of a study of OX40 agonist ivuxolimab in advanced cancers. Background on the whole study: The costimulatory receptor OX40 (CD134) was targeted by ivuxolimab, a fully human IgG2 agonistic monoclonal antibody. Three dose-escalation patients achieved partial responses, one with hepatocellular carcinoma and two with cutaneous melanoma. Among the 50 to 55 dose-escalation patients, some 20 had hepatocellular carcinoma, 15 melanoma, 9 renal cell carcinoma and 9 head and neck cancer. Intravenous ivuxolimab was administered to patients every 2 weeks at six dose levels: 0.01, 0.1, 0.3, 1.5, 3 and 10 mg/kg. The paper reports the monotherapy dose-escalation portion (N of about 50 patients) of the phase I ivuxolimab trial. In the dose-escalation cohort, over 65% of patients were male, and the mean age was around 60 years, with a range of about 23 to 80. Patients were allowed to have had prior anti-PD-1, anti-PD-L1 or anti-CTLA-4 therapy, and less than 45% of the dose-escalation patients had previously received checkpoint inhibitors. Peripheral TCRbeta sequencing aimed to test whether ivuxolimab altered TCR sequence diversity and caused clonal T-cell expansion. Paper-wide results and their limitations: At doses of 0.1 to 3.0 mg/kg, clonal expansion of both CD4+ and CD8+ blood T cells was observed from baseline to week 6. Low levels of normalized T-cell clonal expansion were also seen in some nonresponding patients. In the 0.1-3.0 mg/kg groups, partial responders were among the patients with the lowest normalized peripheral clonal expansion, particularly in CD8+ T cells. After ivuxolimab, more expanded clones were found on average in CD8+ T cells than in CD4+ T cells. The antigen specificity of the clonally expanded peripheral T cells was not determined.

Genomic DNA was isolated from the sorted cells so that the TCRbeta CDR3 region could be sequenced. The immunoSEQ Assay was used to sequence the TCRbeta CDR3 regions. TCRdb obtained this table from immuneACCESS and retained in-frame rearrangements with V and J assigned. These tables miss some clones; where compared with another copy, unresolved V genes account for less than half of the shortfall, and the remainder is unexplained. Recorded for this sample are 65,000 to 80,000 clones; roughly 84% of them occurred a single time. The top ten constitute 0.24% of the sample. CDR1 and CDR2 are read off the germline V gene (reference sequence) as MNHNY and SVGAGI. A distance of 8 bases separates the germline ends of V and J, which lose 2 bases and 4 bases respectively. From cysteine to phenylalanine, the CDR3 is 13 amino acids long. Only the CDR3 part of the read is kept: 39 bases, read in frame from the first base.

The sample here was CD4+ or CD8+ T cells sorted from blood, taken in a trial of the OX40 agonist ivuxolimab. The V and J genes are TRBV6-6 and TRBJ2-5; the D gene cannot be named for sure. The receptor comes from an adult with an advanced solid tumor such as melanoma, head and neck, liver or kidney cancer. The CDR3 region: CASSYGGLETQYF. Here is the DNA: TGTGCCAGCAGTTACGGTGGGTTAGAGACCCAGTACTTC.